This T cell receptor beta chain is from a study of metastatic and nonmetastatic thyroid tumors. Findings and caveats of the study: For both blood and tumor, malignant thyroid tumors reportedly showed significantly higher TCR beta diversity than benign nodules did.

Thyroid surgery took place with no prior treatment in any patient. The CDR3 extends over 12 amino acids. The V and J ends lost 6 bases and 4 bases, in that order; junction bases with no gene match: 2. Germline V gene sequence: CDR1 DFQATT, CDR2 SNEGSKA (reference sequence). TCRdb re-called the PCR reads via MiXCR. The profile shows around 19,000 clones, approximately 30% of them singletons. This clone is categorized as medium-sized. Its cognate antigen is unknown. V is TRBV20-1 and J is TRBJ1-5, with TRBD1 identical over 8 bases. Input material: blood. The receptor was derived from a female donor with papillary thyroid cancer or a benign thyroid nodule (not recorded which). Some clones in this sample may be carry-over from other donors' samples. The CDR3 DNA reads TGCAGTGCCAGGACAGGGAATCAGCCCCAGCATTTT. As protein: CSARTGNQPQHF.